The 17 T cell receptor beta chains in this list originate from one sample, sequenced in a study of Ad26.COV2.S vaccination and SARS-CoV-2 variants. The treatment here: 15 to 20 received Ad26.COV2.S at low or high dose, single or two shots; about 5 received placebo; per-sample allocation not given. Specimen acquisition occurred on day 63 following the initial vaccine or placebo injection. Assay used: immunoSEQ multiplex PCR; TCRdb lists only in-frame clones, some missing. The sample gives roughly 510,000 clones, around nine tenths of which show up once; roughly 13% is in the top ten. Sequenced here: peripheral blood, sampled in a trial of Ad26.COV2.S vaccine versus placebo. These receptors were obtained from a person between 18 and 65 years old who received the Ad26.COV2.S COVID-19 vaccine or a placebo.

Remarks on this clone: The same CDR3 arises from other DNA sequences in this sample as well. This chain's CDR3 is CASSELGPTNSPLHF. The CDR3 DNA reads as TGCGCCAGCAGTGAGTTAGGACCTACTAATTCACCCCTCCACTTT. This chain joins TRBV10-2 and TRBJ1-6; D uncertain. Germline lookup yields CDR1 WSHSY and CDR2 SAAADI. The germline V and J ends were trimmed by 1 base and 6 bases, with 10 bases remaining between them. There are 15 residues in the CDR3.

This chain joins TRBV5-4 and TRBJ2-1; D could derive from TRBD1 or TRBD2 (5 bases each). The germline V gene encodes CDR1 SGHNT and CDR2 YYREEE (reference sequence). Trimming took off 0 bases at V and 15 bases at J, with 13 bases between the two ends. The CDR3 runs 12 residues. CDR3 DNA: TGTGCCAGCAGCTTGGTCGGGACCCGAGGGTTCTTC. This codes for CASSLVGTRGFF. The complete variable domain, with remaining parts taken from reference TRBV5-4 and TRBJ2-1, reads ETGVTQSPTHLIKTRGQQVTLRCSSQSGHNTVSWYQQALGQGPQFIFQYYREEENGRGNFPPRFSGLQFPNYSSELNVNALELDDSALYLCASSLVGTRGFFGPGTRLTVL.

This clone has just one count. V is TRBV19 and J is TRBJ2-1, with TRBD2 identical over 12 bases. CDR3 length: 16 residues. The V gene end was trimmed by 6 bases and the J gene end by 2 bases; junction bases not matched to a gene: 5. The germline V gene encodes CDR1 LNHDA and CDR2 SQIVND (reference sequence). CDR3 in amino acids: CASSPLAGGAYNEQFF. CDR3 nucleotide sequence: TGTGCCAGTAGCCCACTAGCGGGAGGTGCCTACAATGAGCAGTTCTTC.

A few counts support this clone. This chain links TRBV11-2 with TRBJ2-7; the D gene could be TRBD1 or TRBD2 (6 bases each). The V gene's germline CDR1 is SGHAT and CDR2 FQNNGV. This CDR3 spans 14 amino acids. V lost 3 bases, J lost 4 bases, and 13 bases lay in between. This chain's CDR3 is CASSLLGGTYEQYF. The CDR3 coding sequence is TGTGCCAGCAGCTTGTTAGGGGGGACATACGAGCAGTACTTC.

This sequence joins TRBV29-1 and TRBJ2-7; TRBD2 agrees at 11 bases. Looked up from germline, CDR1 is SQVTM and CDR2 is ANQGSEA. Trimming at V came to 1 base and at J to 9 bases, leaving 11 bases not matched to a gene. The CDR3 extends over 15 amino acids. CDR3: CSVEGETSGTNGQYF. DNA for the CDR3: TGCAGCGTTGAAGGTGAGACTAGCGGGACCAACGGGCAGTACTTC.

This chain connects TRBV28 to TRBJ2-7, with 8 positions matching TRBD2. The V gene's germline CDR1 is MDHEN and CDR2 SYDVKM. The CDR3 has 16 residues. The V segment lost 2 bases and the J segment 7 bases; nucleotides outside the gene matches: 13. Here the CDR3 reads CASSLPSSGRAGEQYF. CDR3 nucleotide sequence: TGTGCCAGCAGTTTACCCTCCTCCGGGAGGGCCGGTGAGCAGTACTTC.

V and J are TRBV9 and TRBJ1-3; unclear D gene. This CDR3 comprises 15 residues. The V gene lost 3 bases and the J gene lost 0 bases, with 10 bases spanning the gap. The V gene's germline CDR1 is SGDLS and CDR2 YYNGEE. Here the CDR3 reads CASSESVSSGNTIYF. CDR3 in DNA: TGTGCCAGCAGCGAGTCAGTGAGCTCTGGAAACACCATATATTTT.

V gene TRBV4-1 combines with J gene TRBJ1-6; no clear D gene. The V and J ends lost 4 bases and 10 bases respectively, with 11 bases between them. The germline V gene encodes CDR1 MGHRA and CDR2 YSYEKL. The length of the CDR3 is 13 residues. The CDR3 here is CASSLGAESPLHF. CDR3 DNA sequence: TGCGCCAGCAGCCTGGGCGCGGAGTCACCCCTCCACTTT.

The V call is TRBV14, the J call TRBJ2-7; D is ambiguous. Trimming removed 1 base from V and 6 bases from J, with 10 bases in between. The CDR3 spans 13 residues. Germline assignment: CDR1 SGHDN and CDR2 FVKESK. The CDR3 DNA follows: TGTGCCAGCAGCCAAGGGGTGATGACCGAGCAGTACTTC. It specifies CASSQGVMTEQYF. The full variable domain, in which reference TRBV14 and TRBJ2-7 provide the parts outside the CDR3, is EAGVTQFPSHSVIEKGQTVTLRCDPISGHDNLYWYRRVMGKEIKFLLHFVKESKQDESGMPNNRFLAERTGGTYSTLKVQPAELEDSGVYFCASSQGVMTEQYFGPGTRLTVT.

The rearrangement joins TRBV28 to TRBJ2-3; D gene unclear. V lost 5 bases and J 2 bases, leaving 8 bases between the germline ends. Germline CDR1 is MDHEN and CDR2 is SYDVKM. CDR3 length equals 13 residues. CDR3 DNA sequence: TGTGCCAGCAGTCCCTTCCCCACAGATACGCAGTATTTT. It yields the protein CASSPFPTDTQYF.

The genes are TRBV28 and TRBJ1-1; tentative D call: TRBD1 (5 bases). Germline CDR1 and CDR2: MDHEN and SYDVKM. The ends were cut back, 6 bases at V and 10 bases at J, with 21 bases in the middle. The CDR3 sequence is 14 residues long. CDR3 nucleotide sequence: TGTGCCAGCAGCCCAGACAGTCCCCTTAAGGGAGCTTTCTTT. Amino acid sequence: CASSPDSPLKGAFF.

The rearrangement joins TRBV30 to TRBJ1-4; perhaps TRBD1 as D (6 bases). In germline, CDR1 is GTSNPN, CDR2 SVGIG (reference sequence). CDR3 length: 13 amino acids. The V and J ends lost 4 bases and 4 bases respectively, with 10 bases between them. This chain's CDR3 is CAWNRGNNEKLFF. Written as DNA, the CDR3 is TGTGCCTGGAATAGGGGGAATAATGAAAAACTGTTTTTT.

The chain joins TRBV27 to TRBJ2-7; D is ambiguous. The CDR3 covers 14 residues. Germline V gene lookup returns CDR1 MNHEY and CDR2 SMNVEV (reference sequence). Trimming shortened V by 3 bases and J by 2 bases, and 11 bases separated the two germline ends. CDR3 loop: CASSFWGKTYEQYF. The CDR3 region has the DNA TGTGCCAGCAGTTTTTGGGGTAAAACCTACGAGCAGTACTTC.

The genes are TRBV7-2 and TRBJ1-2; 11 positions agree with TRBD1. The trim removed 6 bases at V and 8 bases at J, leaving 14 bases unmatched. This CDR3 comprises 16 residues. CDR1 and CDR2 (germline): SGHTA, FQGNSA. The CDR3 DNA reads TGTGCCAGCAGACGGGACAGGGGGGGGTCTTCTCAAGGCTACACCTTC. Its protein is CASRRDRGGSSQGYTF.

The chain employs TRBV7-3 and TRBJ2-1, with a weak D call TRBD1 (6 bases). Germline V gene sequence: CDR1 SGHTA, CDR2 FQGTGA. The V end was cut by 2 bases, the J end by 9 bases, with 14 bases between. This CDR3 region has 14 residues. The CDR3 protein is CASSLQGTLSEQFF. CDR3 in DNA: TGTGCCAGCAGCTTACAGGGGACCCTGAGTGAGCAGTTCTTC.

A few counts support this clone. Other DNA sequences in the sample encode the same CDR3. This chain uses TRBV5-1 with TRBJ1-2, with D possibly being TRBD1 (6 bases). V lost 0 bases and J lost 8, with 8 bases in between. This CDR3 is built from 12 residues. Germline CDR1 is SGHRS and CDR2 is YFSETQ. This CDR3 is CASSLDRDGYTF. In nucleotides, the CDR3 is TGCGCCAGCAGCTTGGACAGGGACGGCTACACCTTC.

This sequence joins TRBV3-1 (or the pseudogene TRBV3-2) and TRBJ2-6, with D perhaps matching TRBD1 (6 bases). The CDR3 is 15 residues long. Germline CDR1 is LGHDT and CDR2 is YNNKEL (reference sequence). Trimming took off 6 bases at V and 1 base at J, with 10 bases between the two ends. The chain's CDR3 is CASRPRGSGANVLTF. In DNA form, the CDR3 reads TGTGCCAGCAGGCCCAGGGGATCTGGGGCCAACGTCCTGACTTTC.